A single sample gave rise to the 30 T cell receptor beta chains below, sequenced in a study of patients and donors after allogeneic stem cell transplantation. TCRdb fed the RT-PCR reads into MiXCR, producing one record per CDR3 protein. The sample lists some 960,000 distinct CDR3 sequences; roughly 18% were seen once. Specimen: blood, either unsorted or a sorted T cell fraction (not recorded which). Receptors originate from a human donor who was either an allogeneic HSCT recipient or a stem cell or donor lymphocyte infusion donor (not recorded which). It is not recorded whose cells these are; they may come from a transplant donor.

The chain employs TRBV5-1 and TRBJ1-1; a possible D gene is TRBD1 (6 bases). V was shortened by 0 bases and J by 1 base, with 13 bases between the two germline ends. There are 16 residues in the CDR3. Germline loops: CDR1 SGHRS, CDR2 YFSETQ. The CDR3 bases are TGCGCCAGCAGCTTGGATGGGGGGGGGCGGAACACTGAAGCTTTCTTT. This sequence encodes CASSLDGGGRNTEAFF.

This clonotype was counted many times. The chain recombines TRBV12-3 or TRBV12-4 with TRBJ2-1; D possibly corresponds to TRBD2 (7 bases). The CDR3 runs 15 residues. V was pared by 6 bases and J by 4 bases, with 16 bases between. CDR3 loop: CASSLRGGAYNEQFF. CDR3 in DNA: TGTGCCAGCAGCCTCAGAGGGGGGGCTTACAATGAGCAGTTCTTC.

This chain joins TRBV7-2 and TRBJ2-7; 11 bases fit TRBD2. The CDR3 extends over 14 amino acids. The junction had 4 bases not matched to a gene; V was cut back by 5 bases and J by 4 bases. Per germline, CDR1 SGHTA and CDR2 FQGNSA. CDR3 region: CASSMTSGAYEQYF. The CDR3 region has the DNA TGTGCCAGCAGCATGACTAGCGGGGCTTACGAGCAGTACTTC.

A remark on this clonotype: An end of the junction does not agree with germline; a read error may underlie this. V is TRBV12-3 or TRBV12-4 and J is TRBJ1-6; the match to TRBD1 covers 8 bases. The CDR3 loop spans 14 amino acids. The chain's CDR3 is CASQQGGYNTPLHF. The CDR3, as DNA: TGTGCCAGCCAACAGGGGGGTTATAATACACCCCTCCACTTT.

This sequence joins TRBV12-3 or TRBV12-4 and TRBJ2-7; 11 positions agree with TRBD2. The CDR3 runs to 14 residues. V gave up 6 bases and J gave up 5 bases; unmatched junction bases: 6. As DNA, the CDR3 is TGTGCCAGCAGATATAGCGGGAGGGCCGACGAGCAGTACTTC. This translates into CASRYSGRADEQYF.

The sample holds a few counts of this clonotype. The J gene is TRBJ2-2, the V gene TRBV9; TRBD1 agrees at 8 bases. The CDR3 length is 16 residues. CDR1 is SGDLS and CDR2 is YYNGEE in the germline V gene. The junction had 8 bases not matched to a gene; V was cut back by 4 bases and J by 3 bases. CDR3 sequence reads: CASSFDRGAYTGELFF. The CDR3 DNA reads TGTGCCAGCAGCTTCGACAGGGGAGCGTACACCGGGGAGCTGTTTTTT.

This clonotype came up a few times. This chain links TRBV12-3 or TRBV12-4 with TRBJ2-3; D is possibly TRBD2 (6 bases). Trimming took off 6 bases at V and 7 bases at J, with 17 bases between the two ends. CDR3 length: 14 amino acids. CDR3 sequence reads: CASSFRVGGYTQYF. For the CDR3, the DNA is TGTGCCAGCAGCTTTCGAGTGGGAGGATATACGCAGTATTTT.

The sample holds a few counts of this clonotype. The rearrangement joins TRBV20-1 to TRBJ2-3; 9 bases fit TRBD1. V lost 6 bases, J lost 5 bases, and 6 bases stayed unmatched. CDR1 is DFQATT, CDR2 SNEGSKA, per germline (reference sequence). The CDR3 is made up of 13 amino acids. The CDR3 protein is CSAGDRVEDTQYF. In DNA form, the CDR3 reads TGCAGTGCCGGGGACAGGGTGGAAGATACGCAGTATTTT.

The chain has TRBV19 and TRBJ2-2; 8 bases align to TRBD1. Per germline, CDR1 LNHDA and CDR2 SQIVND (reference sequence). There are 15 residues in the CDR3. Unmatched junction bases numbered 3, after V lost 6 bases and J lost 0 bases. CDR3 DNA sequence: TGTGCCAGTAGGCGGACAGGGACGAACACCGGGGAGCTGTTTTTT. As protein: CASRRTGTNTGELFF. Filled out from reference TRBV19 and TRBJ2-2, the complete variable domain reads DGGITQSPKYLFRKEGQNVTLSCEQNLNHDAMYWYRQDPGQGLRLIYYSQIVNDFQKGDIAEGYSVSREKKESFPLTVTSAQKNPTAFYLCASRRTGTNTGELFFGEGSRLTVL.

This sequence joins TRBV27 and TRBJ2-2; no clear D. CDR3 length: 12 amino acids. The V gene's germline CDR1 is MNHEY and CDR2 SMNVEV (reference sequence). The V and J ends lost 6 bases and 5 bases respectively, with 7 bases between them. DNA for the CDR3: TGTGCCAGCAGGGAGAGAACCGGGGAGCTGTTTTTT. Protein sequence: CASRERTGELFF.

This clonotype was seen only a few times. The V gene is TRBV28, the J gene TRBJ2-4, with D perhaps TRBD2 (7 bases). The CDR3 sequence is 16 residues long. Germline CDR1 and CDR2: MDHEN and SYDVKM. V was shortened by 5 bases and J by 1 base, with 15 bases between the two germline ends. The CDR3 DNA is TGTGCCAGCAGTCCCCCGAGGGGGGGTGCCAAAAACATTCAGTACTTC. Residues: CASSPPRGGAKNIQYF.

The sample holds a few counts of this clonotype. This chain's CDR3 is CASSPIPRDGPYNEQFF. The CDR3 coding sequence is TGTGCCAGCTCACCAATCCCGCGGGACGGGCCCTACAATGAGCAGTTCTTC. The V call is TRBV18, the J call TRBJ2-1; possible D gene TRBD2, 6 bases. CDR3 length: 17 residues. The germline V gene encodes CDR1 KGHSH and CDR2 LQKENI. The V and J ends lost 2 bases and 2 bases respectively, with 16 bases between them.

This clonotype was seen ten or more times. A junction boundary mismatches the germline segment, possibly from a read error. CDR3 nucleotides: TGTGCCAGCAGTTTAGGGACAACGAACACTGAAGCTTTCTTT. Its protein product is CASSLGTTNTEAFF. The rearrangement uses TRBV5-1 and TRBJ1-1; tentatively, D is TRBD1 (6 bases). The germline CDR1 and CDR2 sequences are SGHRS and YFSETQ. The length of the CDR3 is 14 residues.

This clonotype was recorded a few times. The V gene is TRBV4-1, the J gene TRBJ1-5; no definite D call. Germline CDR1 MGHRA, CDR2 YSYEKL. The CDR3 is made up of 13 amino acids. Trimming removed 0 bases at V and 6 bases at J, with 6 bases between. The CDR3 DNA reads TGCGCCAGCAGCCAAGACCCTGCTCAGCCCCAGCATTTT. Translation: CASSQDPAQPQHF.

This chain uses TRBV28 with TRBJ2-3, with D uncertain. The V gene lost 4 bases and the J gene lost 8 bases, with 16 bases spanning the gap. Per germline, CDR1 MDHEN and CDR2 SYDVKM. The CDR3 sequence is 14 residues long. CDR3 residues: CASSSKRGSVTQYF. The CDR3 region has the DNA TGTGCCAGCAGTTCGAAAAGAGGCTCGGTTACGCAGTATTTT.

The chain carries TRBV5-1 and TRBJ1-6, with TRBD1 matching 8 bases. CDR1 and CDR2 from the germline V gene are SGHRS and YFSETQ. V was clipped by 1 base and J by 7 bases; unmatched bases: 7. The CDR3 sequence is 16 residues long. Here the CDR3 reads CASSLQQGARNSPLHF. The CDR3 DNA reads TGCGCCAGCAGCTTGCAGCAGGGGGCGCGGAATTCACCCCTCCACTTT.

This clonotype was picked up many times. The V and J genes are TRBV29-1 and TRBJ1-2; D is uncertain. CDR3 length: 13 amino acids. With 6 bases removed from V and 1 base from J, the gap between germline ends came to 12 bases. Per the germline V gene, CDR1 is SQVTM and CDR2 is ANQGSEA. The CDR3 sequence is CSVGKSNNYGYTF. CDR3 in DNA: TGCAGCGTCGGGAAAAGCAATAACTATGGCTACACCTTC.

The CDR3 DNA sequence: TGCAGTGCGTCAGGGACTAGCGGGGGGGCCAAAGAGCAGTTCTTC. This gives the protein CSASGTSGGAKEQFF. The V call is TRBV20-1, the J call TRBJ2-1; 16 bases are shared with TRBD2. This CDR3 has 15 residues. Losses at the gene ends were 6 bases for V and 10 bases for J; bases not matched to a gene: 9. The germline V gene has CDR1 DFQATT and CDR2 SNEGSKA (reference sequence).

The chain has TRBV4-1 and TRBJ2-1; D is undetermined. V gave up 1 base and J gave up 7 bases, with 5 bases separating them. CDR1 and CDR2 from the germline V gene are MGHRA and YSYEKL. CDR3 length: 12 residues. The CDR3 nucleotides are TGCGCCAGCAGCCAAGCGGATAATGAGCAGTTCTTC. Translation: CASSQADNEQFF.

This chain uses TRBV6-1 with TRBJ1-1, with D possibly being TRBD1 (6 bases). The germline CDR1 and CDR2 sequences are MNHNS and SASEGT. CDR3 length: 15 residues. V was clipped by 8 bases and J by 3 bases, with 19 bases between them. The CDR3 DNA reads TGTGCCAGCGGCTCGAGAGGGGGTAGGGACACTGAAGCTTTCTTT. Translated, it gives CASGSRGGRDTEAFF.

This clonotype was detected a few times. The chain has TRBV25-1 and TRBJ2-5; a weak D match, TRBD1 (7 bases). This CDR3 region has 14 residues. The germline V gene encodes CDR1 MGHDK and CDR2 SYGVNS. V dropped 4 bases and J dropped 2 bases, with 11 bases sitting between them. DNA for the CDR3: TGTGCCAGCAGTGCGCGGGACAGACAAGAGACCCAGTACTTC. It translates to CASSARDRQETQYF.

This clonotype has only a few counts. This chain links TRBV18 with TRBJ2-7; 10 bases are a match to TRBD1. Trimming cost V 1 base and J 4 bases; bases outside gene matches: 4. The CDR3 extends over 15 amino acids. CDR1 is KGHSH and CDR2 is LQKENI in the germline V gene. The CDR3 sequence: CASSPQGQGVYEQYF. The CDR3 DNA is TGTGCCAGCTCACCACAAGGACAGGGGGTGTACGAGCAGTACTTC.

The CDR3 reads CATQGVNTEAFF. The CDR3, as DNA: TGTGCCACTCAAGGGGTGAACACTGAAGCTTTCTTT. The genes are TRBV10-3 and TRBJ1-1; weak D call: TRBD1 (5 bases). CDR1 is ENHRY, CDR2 SYGVKD, per germline. The ends were cut back, 10 bases at V and 0 bases at J, with 9 bases in the middle. The CDR3 totals 12 residues.

V gene TRBV12-3 or TRBV12-4 combines with J gene TRBJ1-3; a possible D gene is TRBD1 (5 bases). The length of the CDR3 is 14 residues. The V gene lost 6 bases and the J gene lost 2 bases, with 11 bases spanning the gap. CDR3 in DNA: TGTGCCAGCAGCATGGGGACGGCTGGAAACACCATATATTTT. As protein: CASSMGTAGNTIYF.

This clonotype was detected only a few times. The chain couples TRBV12-3 or TRBV12-4 to TRBJ1-2; D remains ambiguous. Trimming left V 7 bases short and J 4 bases short, with 13 bases between. This CDR3 spans 13 amino acids. The CDR3 protein is CASTSAGPYGYTF. The CDR3 nucleotides read TGTGCCAGCACGTCCGCAGGTCCCTATGGCTACACCTTC.

This clonotype was observed a handful of times. The genes are TRBV11-3 and TRBJ2-1; D is tentatively TRBD1 or TRBD2 (5 bases each). The CDR3 contains 17 residues. V lost 0 bases and J lost 3, with 15 bases in between. CDR1 is SGHNT and CDR2 is YENEEA in the germline V gene. The CDR3 sequence: CASSLDWSRDLYNEQFF. In nucleotides, the CDR3 is TGTGCCAGCAGCTTAGATTGGAGCAGGGACCTCTACAATGAGCAGTTCTTC.

The CDR3 DNA reads TGTGCCAGCAGCTTAGATAGGCAGGGGCAAACTTTCTTT. It specifies CASSLDRQGQTFF. The V gene is TRBV7-3, the J gene TRBJ1-1; weak D call: TRBD1 (6 bases). This CDR3 is 13 amino acids long. CDR1 SGHTA and CDR2 FQGTGA come from the germline V gene. V dropped 2 bases and J dropped 12 bases, with 16 bases sitting between them.

In this sample, this clonotype turned up many times. The rearrangement uses TRBV10-3 and TRBJ2-5, with D perhaps TRBD1 or TRBD2 (5 bases each). The CDR3 length is 13 residues. Germline values: CDR1 ENHRY, CDR2 SYGVKD. The V end was cut by 3 bases, the J end by 5 bases, with 10 bases between. The CDR3 sequence: CAISEVEGETQYF. The CDR3 nucleotides are TGTGCCATCAGTGAAGTAGAGGGGGAGACCCAGTACTTC.

Ten or more counts support this clonotype. This chain connects TRBV12-3 or TRBV12-4 to TRBJ1-6; D is ambiguous. CDR3 length: 14 residues. The germline V and J ends were trimmed by 5 bases and 0 bases, with 5 bases remaining between them. This CDR3 reads CASSLRSYNSPLHF. In DNA, the CDR3 is TGTGCCAGCAGTCTTCGCTCCTATAATTCACCCCTCCACTTT.

This clonotype was seen at least ten times. The rearrangement links TRBV12-3 or TRBV12-4 to TRBJ2-1; the D gene is possibly TRBD1 (6 bases). The V end lost 5 bases, the J end lost 8 bases, and 19 bases lay between the germline ends. This CDR3 contains 15 residues. The chain's CDR3 is CASSPLWGPHDEQFF. CDR3 nucleotides: TGTGCCAGCAGTCCTCTTTGGGGGCCGCACGATGAGCAGTTCTTC.